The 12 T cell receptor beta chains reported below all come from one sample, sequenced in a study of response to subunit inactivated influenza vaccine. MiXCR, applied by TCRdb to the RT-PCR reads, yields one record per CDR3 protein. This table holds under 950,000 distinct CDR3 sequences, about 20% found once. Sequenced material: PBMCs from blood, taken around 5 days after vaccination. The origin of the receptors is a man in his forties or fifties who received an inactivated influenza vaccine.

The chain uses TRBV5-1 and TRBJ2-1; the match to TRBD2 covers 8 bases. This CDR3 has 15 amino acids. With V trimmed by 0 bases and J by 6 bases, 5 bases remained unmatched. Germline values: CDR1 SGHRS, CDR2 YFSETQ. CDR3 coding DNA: TGCGCCAGCAGCTTGGATGCGGGGGGATTCAATGAGCAGTTCTTC. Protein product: CASSLDAGGFNEQFF.

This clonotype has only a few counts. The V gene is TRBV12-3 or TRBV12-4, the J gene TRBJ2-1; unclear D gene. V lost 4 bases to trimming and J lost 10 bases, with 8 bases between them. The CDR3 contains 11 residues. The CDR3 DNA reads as TGTGCCAGCAGTTCGAAGGCGGAGCAGTTCTTC. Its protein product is CASSSKAEQFF.

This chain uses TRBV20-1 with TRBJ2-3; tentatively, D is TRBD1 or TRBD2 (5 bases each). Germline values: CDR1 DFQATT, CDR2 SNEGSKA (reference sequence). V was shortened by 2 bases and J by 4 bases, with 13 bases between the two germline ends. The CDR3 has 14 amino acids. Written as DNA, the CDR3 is TGCAGTGCTAGAACCGGGACGCGAGCAGATACGCAGTATTTT. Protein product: CSARTGTRADTQYF.

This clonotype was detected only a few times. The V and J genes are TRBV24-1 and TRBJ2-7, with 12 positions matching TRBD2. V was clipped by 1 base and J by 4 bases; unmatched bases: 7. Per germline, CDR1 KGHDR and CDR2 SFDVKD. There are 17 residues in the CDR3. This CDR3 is CATSDFNPTSGSYEQYF. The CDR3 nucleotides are TGTGCCACCAGTGATTTTAACCCGACTAGCGGGAGTTACGAGCAGTACTTC.

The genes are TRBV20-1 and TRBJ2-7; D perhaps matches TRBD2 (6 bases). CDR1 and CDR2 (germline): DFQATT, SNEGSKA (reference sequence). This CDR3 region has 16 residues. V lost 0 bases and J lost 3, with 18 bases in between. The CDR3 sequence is CSARDPASESVYEQYF. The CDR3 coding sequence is TGCAGTGCTAGAGATCCCGCTAGCGAAAGTGTCTACGAGCAGTACTTC.

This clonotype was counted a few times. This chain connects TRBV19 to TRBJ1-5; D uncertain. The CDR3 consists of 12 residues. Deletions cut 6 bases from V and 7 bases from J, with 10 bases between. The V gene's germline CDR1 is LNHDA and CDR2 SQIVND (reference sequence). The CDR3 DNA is TGTGCCAGTAGCCCGGATAGACAGCCCCAGCATTTT. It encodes CASSPDRQPQHF.

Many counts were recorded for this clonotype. The CDR3 DNA is TGTGCCAGCAGTTTACGGGTCACGGAGAATTACGAGCAGTACTTC. Protein product: CASSLRVTENYEQYF. V gene TRBV12-3 or TRBV12-4 combines with J gene TRBJ2-7; D gene unclear. This CDR3 contains 15 residues. Trimming pared 2 bases from V and 4 bases from J, leaving 15 bases between.

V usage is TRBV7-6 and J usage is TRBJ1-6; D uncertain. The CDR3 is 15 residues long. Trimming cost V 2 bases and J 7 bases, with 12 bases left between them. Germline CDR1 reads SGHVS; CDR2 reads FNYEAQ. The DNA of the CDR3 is TGTGCCAGCAGCTTATGGGAATCCAGCAATTCACCCCTCCACTTT. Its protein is CASSLWESSNSPLHF.

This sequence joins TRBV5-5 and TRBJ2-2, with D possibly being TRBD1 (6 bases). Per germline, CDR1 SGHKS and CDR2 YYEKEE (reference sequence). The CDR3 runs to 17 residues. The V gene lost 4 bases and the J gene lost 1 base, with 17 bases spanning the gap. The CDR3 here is CASSPLWGQENTGELFF. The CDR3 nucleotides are TGTGCCAGCAGCCCACTGTGGGGACAAGAGAACACCGGGGAGCTGTTTTTT.

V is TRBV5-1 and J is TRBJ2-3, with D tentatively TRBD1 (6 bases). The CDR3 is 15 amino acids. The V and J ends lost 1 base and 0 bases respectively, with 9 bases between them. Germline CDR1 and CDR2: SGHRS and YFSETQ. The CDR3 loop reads CASSLMGASTDTQYF. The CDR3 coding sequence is TGCGCCAGCAGCTTGATGGGGGCTAGCACAGATACGCAGTATTTT. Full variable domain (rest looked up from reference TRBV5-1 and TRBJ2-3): KAGVTQTPRYLIKTRGQQVTLSCSPISGHRSVSWYQQTPGQGLQFLFEYFSETQRNKGNFPGRFSGRQFSNSRSEMNVSTLELGDSALYLCASSLMGASTDTQYFGPGTRLTVL.

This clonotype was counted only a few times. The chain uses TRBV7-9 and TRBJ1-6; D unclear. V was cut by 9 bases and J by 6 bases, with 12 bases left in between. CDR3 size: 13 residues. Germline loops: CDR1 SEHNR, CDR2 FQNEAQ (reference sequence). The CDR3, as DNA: TGTGCCAGTTCGGGTCAGACTAATTCACCCCTCCACTTT. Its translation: CASSGQTNSPLHF. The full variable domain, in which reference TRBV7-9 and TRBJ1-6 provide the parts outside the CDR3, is DTGVSQNPRHKITKRGQNVTFRCDPISEHNRLYWYRQTLGQGPEFLTYFQNEAQLEKSRLLSDRFSAERPKGSFSTLEIQRTEQGDSAMYLCASSGQTNSPLHFGNGTRLTVT.

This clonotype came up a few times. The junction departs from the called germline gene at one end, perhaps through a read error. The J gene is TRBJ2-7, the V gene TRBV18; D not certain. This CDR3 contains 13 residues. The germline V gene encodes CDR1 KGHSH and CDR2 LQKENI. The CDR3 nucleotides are TGTGCCAGCTCACGGACCGCCTCCAACGAGCAGTACTTC. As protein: CASSRTASNEQYF.